This record covers a single T cell receptor beta chain. The ends were cut back, 0 bases at V and 5 bases at J, with 16 bases in the middle. The CDR3 is 16 amino acids. The V gene's germline CDR1 is SGDLS and CDR2 YYNGEE. The sample comes from a study of blood T cell repertoires in COVID-19. Sequencing used immunoSEQ multiplex PCR; TCRdb keeps in-frame clones, though not all of them. This table holds 200,000 to 250,000 clones, approximately 85% found once. The sequencing sample was made of peripheral blood. This sequence originates from a woman in her forties or fifties with active or convalescent COVID-19. The chain combines TRBV9 with TRBJ2-3; weak D call: TRBD1 (7 bases). The CDR3 DNA follows: TGTGCCAGCAGCGTAGCAGACAGGGAGGAGGGAGATACGCAGTATTTT. Encoded protein: CASSVADREEGDTQYF.